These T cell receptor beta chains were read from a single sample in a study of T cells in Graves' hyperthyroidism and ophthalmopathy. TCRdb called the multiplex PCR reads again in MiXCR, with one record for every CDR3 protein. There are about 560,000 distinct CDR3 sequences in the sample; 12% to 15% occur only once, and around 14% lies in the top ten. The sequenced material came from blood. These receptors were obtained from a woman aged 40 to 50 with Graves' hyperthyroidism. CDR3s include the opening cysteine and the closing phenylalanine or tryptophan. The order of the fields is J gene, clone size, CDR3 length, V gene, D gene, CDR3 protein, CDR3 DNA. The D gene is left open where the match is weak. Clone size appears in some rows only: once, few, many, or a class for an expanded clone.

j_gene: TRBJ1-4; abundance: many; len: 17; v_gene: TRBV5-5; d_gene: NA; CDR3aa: CASSLFLDSTTNEKLFF; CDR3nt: TGTGCCAGCAGCTTGTTCCTGGACAGCACAACTAATGAAAAACTGTTTTTT
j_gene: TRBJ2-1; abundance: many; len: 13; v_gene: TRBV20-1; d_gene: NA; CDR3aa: CSAIRPPYNEQFF; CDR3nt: TGCAGTGCTATCAGGCCCCCCTACAATGAGCAGTTCTTC
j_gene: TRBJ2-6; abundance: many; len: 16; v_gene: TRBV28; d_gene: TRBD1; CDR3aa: CASSQRQGFGANVLTF; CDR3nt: TGTGCCAGCAGCCAGAGACAGGGTTTTGGGGCCAACGTCCTGACTTTC
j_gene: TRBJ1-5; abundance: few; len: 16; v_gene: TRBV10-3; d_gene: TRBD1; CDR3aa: CAISDPDGQGPGPQHF; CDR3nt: TGTGCCATCAGTGATCCCGATGGACAGGGACCAGGGCCCCAGCATTTT
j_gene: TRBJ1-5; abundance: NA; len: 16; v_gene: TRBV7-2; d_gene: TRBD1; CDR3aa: CASSLAGTDSNQPQHF; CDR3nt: TGTGCCAGCAGCTTAGCCGGGACAGATAGCAATCAGCCCCAGCATTTT
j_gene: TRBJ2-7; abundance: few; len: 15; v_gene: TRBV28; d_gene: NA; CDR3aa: CASSLFRGRPYEQYF; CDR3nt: TGTGCCAGCAGTTTATTCCGGGGTCGGCCCTACGAGCAGTACTTC
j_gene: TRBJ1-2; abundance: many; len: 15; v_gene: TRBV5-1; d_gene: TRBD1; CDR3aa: CASSPNQGASYGYTF; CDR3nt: TGCGCCAGCAGCCCCAATCAGGGGGCGTCCTATGGCTACACCTTC
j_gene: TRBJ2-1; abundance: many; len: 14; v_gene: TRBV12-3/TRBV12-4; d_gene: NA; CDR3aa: CASSPQTASNEQFF; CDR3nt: TGTGCCAGCAGTCCTCAGACAGCGTCTAATGAGCAGTTCTTC
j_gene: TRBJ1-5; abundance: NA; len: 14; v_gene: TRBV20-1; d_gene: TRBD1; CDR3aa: CSARPTGGDQPQHF; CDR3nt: TGCAGTGCTAGACCGACAGGGGGCGACCAGCCCCAGCATTTT
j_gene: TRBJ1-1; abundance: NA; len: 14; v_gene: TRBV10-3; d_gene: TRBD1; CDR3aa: CAIWTGGGNTEAFF; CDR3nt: TGTGCCATTTGGACAGGGGGCGGAAACACTGAAGCTTTCTTT
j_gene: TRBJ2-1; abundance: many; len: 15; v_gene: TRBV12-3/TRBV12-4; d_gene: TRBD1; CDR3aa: CASRENRGSYNEQFF; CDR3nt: TGTGCCAGCAGAGAAAACAGGGGATCCTACAATGAGCAGTTCTTC
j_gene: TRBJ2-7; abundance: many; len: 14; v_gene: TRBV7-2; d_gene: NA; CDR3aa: CASSFFGSPYEQYF; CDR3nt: TGTGCCAGCAGCTTCTTTGGGAGCCCCTACGAGCAGTACTTC
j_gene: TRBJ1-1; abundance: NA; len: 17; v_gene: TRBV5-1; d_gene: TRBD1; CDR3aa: CASGSVGTGAMNTEAFF; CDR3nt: TGCGCCAGCGGCTCTGTCGGGACAGGGGCCATGAACACTGAAGCTTTCTTT
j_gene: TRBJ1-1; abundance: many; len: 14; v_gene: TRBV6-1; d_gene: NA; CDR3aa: CASRNREGNTEAFF; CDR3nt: TGTGCCAGCAGGAACAGGGAGGGGAACACTGAAGCTTTCTTT
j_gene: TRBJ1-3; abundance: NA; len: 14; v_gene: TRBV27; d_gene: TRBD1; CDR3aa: CASSPGGIRNTIYF; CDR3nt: TGTGCCAGCAGCCCAGGGGGCATTCGAAACACCATATATTTT
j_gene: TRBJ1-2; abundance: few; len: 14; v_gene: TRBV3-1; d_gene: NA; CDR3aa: CASSQRDGDYGYTF; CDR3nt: TGTGCCAGCAGCCAAAGGGACGGTGACTATGGCTACACCTTC
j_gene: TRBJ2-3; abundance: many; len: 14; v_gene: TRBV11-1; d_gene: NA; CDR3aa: CASSLATDQDTQYF; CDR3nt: TGTGCCAGCAGCTTAGCAACTGACCAGGATACGCAGTATTTT
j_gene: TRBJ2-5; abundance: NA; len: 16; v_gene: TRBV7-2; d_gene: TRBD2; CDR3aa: CASSPDSGRLGETQYF; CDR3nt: TGTGCCAGCAGCCCAGATAGCGGGAGGCTGGGGGAGACCCAGTACTTC
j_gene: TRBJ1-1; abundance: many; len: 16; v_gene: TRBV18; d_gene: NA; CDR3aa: CASSPIPGGVDTEAFF; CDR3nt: TGTGCCAGCTCACCAATACCGGGGGGGGTGGACACTGAAGCTTTCTTT
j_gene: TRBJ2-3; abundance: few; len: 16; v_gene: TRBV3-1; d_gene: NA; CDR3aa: CASSLSGLTITDTQYF; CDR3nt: TGTGCCAGCAGCCTTAGCGGACTAACTATCACAGATACGCAGTATTTT
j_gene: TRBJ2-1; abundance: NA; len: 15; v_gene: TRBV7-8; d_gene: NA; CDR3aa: CASSLGGGEYNEQFF; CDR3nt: TGTGCCAGCAGCCTAGGGGGGGGGGAGTACAATGAGCAGTTCTTC
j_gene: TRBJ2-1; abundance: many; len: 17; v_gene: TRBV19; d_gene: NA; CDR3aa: CASSPRRGASSYNEQFF; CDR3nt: TGTGCCAGTAGTCCCCGACGGGGAGCTAGCTCCTACAATGAGCAGTTCTTC
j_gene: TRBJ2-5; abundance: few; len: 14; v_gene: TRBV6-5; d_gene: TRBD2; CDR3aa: CASSYSREGETQYF; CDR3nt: TGTGCCAGCAGTTACTCGCGGGAGGGTGAGACCCAGTACTTC
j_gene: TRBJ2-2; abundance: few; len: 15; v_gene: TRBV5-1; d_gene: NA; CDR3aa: CASSLDATNTGELFF; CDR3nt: TGCGCCAGCAGCTTGGACGCAACGAACACCGGGGAGCTGTTTTTT
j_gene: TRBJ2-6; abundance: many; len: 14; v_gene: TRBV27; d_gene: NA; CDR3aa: CASSPYSGANVLTF; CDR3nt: TGTGCCAGCAGCCCGTACTCTGGGGCCAACGTCCTGACTTTC
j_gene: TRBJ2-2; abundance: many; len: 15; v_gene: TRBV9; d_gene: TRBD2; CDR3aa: CASSEWTSNTGELFF; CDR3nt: TGTGCCAGCAGCGAATGGACTAGCAACACCGGGGAGCTGTTTTTT
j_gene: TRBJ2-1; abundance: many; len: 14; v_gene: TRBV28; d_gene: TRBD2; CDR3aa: CASHPLAGEGEQFF; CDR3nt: TGTGCCAGCCATCCACTAGCGGGAGAGGGTGAGCAGTTCTTC
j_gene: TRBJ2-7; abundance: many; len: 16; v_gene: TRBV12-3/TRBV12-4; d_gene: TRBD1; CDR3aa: CASSSNDRGWNYEQYF; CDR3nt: TGTGCCAGCAGTTCCAACGACAGGGGGTGGAACTACGAGCAGTACTTC
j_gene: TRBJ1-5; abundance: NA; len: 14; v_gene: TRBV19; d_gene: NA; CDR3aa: CASRKDLTVEPQHF; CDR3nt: TGTGCCAGTAGGAAAGACCTGACGGTGGAGCCTCAGCATTTT
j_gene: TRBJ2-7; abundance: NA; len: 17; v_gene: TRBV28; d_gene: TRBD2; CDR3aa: CTSSSVETQRGLYEQYF; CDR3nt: TGTACCAGCAGCTCCGTCGAAACCCAGCGGGGACTCTACGAGCAGTACTTC
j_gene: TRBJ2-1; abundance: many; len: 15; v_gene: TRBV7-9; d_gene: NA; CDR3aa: CASRSTGHRTKEQFF; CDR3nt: TGTGCCAGCAGATCTACGGGACACCGGACCAAGGAGCAGTTCTTC
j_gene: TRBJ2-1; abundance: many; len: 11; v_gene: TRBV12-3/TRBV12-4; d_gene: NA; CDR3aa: CASSLSTEQFF; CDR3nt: TGTGCCAGCAGTTTAAGCACTGAGCAGTTCTTC
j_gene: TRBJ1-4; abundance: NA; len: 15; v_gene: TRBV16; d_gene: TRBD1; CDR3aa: CASSQSSGGNEKLFF; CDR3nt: TGTGCCAGCAGCCAATCTTCAGGGGGCAACGAAAAACTGTTTTTT
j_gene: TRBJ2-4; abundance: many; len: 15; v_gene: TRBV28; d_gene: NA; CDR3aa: CASNRARLAKNIQYF; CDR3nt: TGTGCCAGCAATCGGGCGAGACTAGCCAAAAACATTCAGTACTTC
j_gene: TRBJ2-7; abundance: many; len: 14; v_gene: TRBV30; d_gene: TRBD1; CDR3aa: CAWTGTGPTYEQYF; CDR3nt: TGTGCCTGGACCGGGACAGGGCCTACCTACGAGCAGTACTTC
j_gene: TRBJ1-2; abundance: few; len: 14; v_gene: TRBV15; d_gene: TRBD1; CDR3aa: CATSSRGADYGYTF; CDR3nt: TGTGCCACCAGCAGCAGGGGGGCGGACTATGGCTACACCTTC
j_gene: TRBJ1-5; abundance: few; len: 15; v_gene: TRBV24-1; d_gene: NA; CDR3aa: CATSDSGESNQPQHF; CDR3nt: TGTGCCACCAGTGATTCAGGGGAGTCGAATCAGCCCCAGCATTTT
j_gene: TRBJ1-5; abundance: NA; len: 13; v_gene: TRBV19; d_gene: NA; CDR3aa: CASDDRREGPQHF; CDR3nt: TGTGCCAGTGATGACCGGCGCGAGGGTCCCCAGCATTTT
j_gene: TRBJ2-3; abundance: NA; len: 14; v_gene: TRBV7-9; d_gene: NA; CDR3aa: CASSLMQGMATQYF; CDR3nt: TGTGCCAGCAGCTTAATGCAGGGGATGGCCACGCAGTATTTT
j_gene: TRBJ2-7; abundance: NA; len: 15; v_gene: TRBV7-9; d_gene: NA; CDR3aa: CASSLPDRATYEQYF; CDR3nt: TGTGCCAGCAGCTTACCCGACCGGGCCACCTACGAGCAGTACTTC